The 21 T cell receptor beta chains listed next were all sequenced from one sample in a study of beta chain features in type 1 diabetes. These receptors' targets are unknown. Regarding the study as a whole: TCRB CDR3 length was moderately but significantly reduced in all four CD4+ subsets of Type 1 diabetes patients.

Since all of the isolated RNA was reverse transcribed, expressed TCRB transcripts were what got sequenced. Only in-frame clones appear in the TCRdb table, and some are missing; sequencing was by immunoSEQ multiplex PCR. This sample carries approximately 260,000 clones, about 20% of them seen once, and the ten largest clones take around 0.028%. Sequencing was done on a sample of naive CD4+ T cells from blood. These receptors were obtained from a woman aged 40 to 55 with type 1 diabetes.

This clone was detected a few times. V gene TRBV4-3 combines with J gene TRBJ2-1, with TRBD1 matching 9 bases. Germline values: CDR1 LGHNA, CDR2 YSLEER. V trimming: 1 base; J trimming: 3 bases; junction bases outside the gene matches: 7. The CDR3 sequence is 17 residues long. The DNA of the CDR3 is TGCGCCAGCAGCCAAGGAATGAGGGGACAGGGCTACAATGAGCAGTTCTTC. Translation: CASSQGMRGQGYNEQFF.

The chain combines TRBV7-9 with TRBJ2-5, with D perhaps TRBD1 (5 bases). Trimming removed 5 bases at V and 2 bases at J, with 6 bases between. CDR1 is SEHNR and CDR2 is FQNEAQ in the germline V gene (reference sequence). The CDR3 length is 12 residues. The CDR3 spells CASSRQQETQYF. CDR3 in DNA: TGTGCCAGCAGCCGACAGCAAGAGACCCAGTACTTC.

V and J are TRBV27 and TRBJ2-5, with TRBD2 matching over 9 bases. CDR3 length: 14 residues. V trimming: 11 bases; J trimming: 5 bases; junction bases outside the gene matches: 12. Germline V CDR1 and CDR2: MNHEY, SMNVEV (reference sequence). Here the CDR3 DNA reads TGTGCCGCGGGGGGGGCGGGGGTTTATGAGACCCAGTACTTC. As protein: CAAGGAGVYETQYF.

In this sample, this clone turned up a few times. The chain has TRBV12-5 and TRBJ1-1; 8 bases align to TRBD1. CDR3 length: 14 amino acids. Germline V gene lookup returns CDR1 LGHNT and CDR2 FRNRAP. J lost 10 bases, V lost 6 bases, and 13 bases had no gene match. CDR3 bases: TGTGCTAGTGGGGGGCAGGGGGCCAGGGCACGAGCTTTCTTT. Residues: CASGGQGARARAFF. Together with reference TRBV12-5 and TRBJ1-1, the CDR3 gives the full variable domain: DARVTQTPRHKVTEMGQEVTMRCQPILGHNTVFWYRQTMMQGLELLAYFRNRAPLDDSGMPKDRFSAEMPDATLATLKIQPSEPRDSAVYFCASGGQGARARAFFGQGTRLTVV.

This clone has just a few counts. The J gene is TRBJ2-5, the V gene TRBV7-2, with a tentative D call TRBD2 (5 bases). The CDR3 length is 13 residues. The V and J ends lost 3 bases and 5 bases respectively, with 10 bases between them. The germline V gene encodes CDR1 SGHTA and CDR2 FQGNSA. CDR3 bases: TGTGCCAGCAGCTTTCGGGGTTGGGAGACCCAGTACTTC. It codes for CASSFRGWETQYF.

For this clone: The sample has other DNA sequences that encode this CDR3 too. The CDR3 nucleotides are TGTGCCACCCGGGACTCATCCTACAATGAGCAGTTCTTC. Translated, it gives CATRDSSYNEQFF. J is TRBJ2-1 and V is TRBV10-3; D might be TRBD2 (6 bases). The V gene lost 10 bases and the J gene lost 1 base, with 11 bases spanning the gap. The CDR3 contains 13 residues. Per germline, CDR1 ENHRY and CDR2 SYGVKD.

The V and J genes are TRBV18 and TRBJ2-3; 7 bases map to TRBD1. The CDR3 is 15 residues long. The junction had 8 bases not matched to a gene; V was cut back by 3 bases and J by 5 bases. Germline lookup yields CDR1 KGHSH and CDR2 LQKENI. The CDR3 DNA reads TGTGCCAGCTCACCGGGACAGACCGATGGAGATACGCAGTATTTT. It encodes CASSPGQTDGDTQYF. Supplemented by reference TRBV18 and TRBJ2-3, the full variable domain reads NAGVMQNPRHLVRRRGQEARLRCSPMKGHSHVYWYRQLPEEGLKFMVYLQKENIIDESGMPKERFSAEFPKEGPSILRIQQVVRGDSAAYFCASSPGQTDGDTQYFGPGTRLTVL.

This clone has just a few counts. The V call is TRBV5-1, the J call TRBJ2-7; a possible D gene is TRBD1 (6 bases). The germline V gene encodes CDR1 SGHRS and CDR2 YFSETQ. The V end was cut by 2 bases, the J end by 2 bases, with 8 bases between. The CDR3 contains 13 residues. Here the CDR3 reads CASSLWTAYEQYF. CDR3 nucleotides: TGCGCCAGCAGCTTATGGACAGCCTACGAGCAGTACTTC.

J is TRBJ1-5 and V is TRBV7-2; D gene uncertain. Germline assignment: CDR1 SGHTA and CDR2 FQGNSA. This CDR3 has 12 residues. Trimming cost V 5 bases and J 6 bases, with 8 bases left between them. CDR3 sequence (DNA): TGTGCCAGCAGCCTACCAGGTCAGCCCCAGCATTTT. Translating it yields CASSLPGQPQHF.

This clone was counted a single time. Written as DNA, the CDR3 is TGTGCCAGCAGCTTAGACAGGACGGGCGATGCCTACACCTTC. It is translated as CASSLDRTGDAYTF. This sequence joins TRBV7-9 and TRBJ1-2; a possible D gene is TRBD1 (5 bases). Germline assignment: CDR1 SEHNR and CDR2 FQNEAQ (reference sequence). The CDR3 sequence is 14 residues long. The ends were cut back, 1 base at V and 10 bases at J, with 16 bases in the middle.

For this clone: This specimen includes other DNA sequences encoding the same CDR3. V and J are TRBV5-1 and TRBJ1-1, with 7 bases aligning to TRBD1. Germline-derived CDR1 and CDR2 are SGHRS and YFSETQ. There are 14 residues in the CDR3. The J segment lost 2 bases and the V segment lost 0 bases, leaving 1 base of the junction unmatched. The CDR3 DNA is TGCGCCAGCAGCTTGGAGGGGGCAAACACTGAAGCTTTCTTT. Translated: CASSLEGANTEAFF.

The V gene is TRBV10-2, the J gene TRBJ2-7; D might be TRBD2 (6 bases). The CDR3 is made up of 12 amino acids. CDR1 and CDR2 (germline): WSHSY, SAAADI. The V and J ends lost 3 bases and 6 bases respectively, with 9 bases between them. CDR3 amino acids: CASSELAGEQYF. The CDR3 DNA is TGCGCCAGCAGTGAACTAGCAGGCGAGCAGTACTTC.

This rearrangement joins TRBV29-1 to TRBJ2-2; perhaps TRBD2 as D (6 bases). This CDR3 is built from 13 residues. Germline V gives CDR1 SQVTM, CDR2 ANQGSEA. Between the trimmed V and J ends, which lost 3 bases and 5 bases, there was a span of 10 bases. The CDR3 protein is CSVDGGMTGELFF. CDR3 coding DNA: TGCAGCGTTGATGGGGGGATGACCGGGGAGCTGTTTTTT.

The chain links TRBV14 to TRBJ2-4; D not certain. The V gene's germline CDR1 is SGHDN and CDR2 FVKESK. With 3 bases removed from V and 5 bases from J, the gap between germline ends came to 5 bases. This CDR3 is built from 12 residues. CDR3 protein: CASSQSQNIQYF. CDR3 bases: TGTGCCAGCAGCCAGTCTCAAAACATTCAGTACTTC.

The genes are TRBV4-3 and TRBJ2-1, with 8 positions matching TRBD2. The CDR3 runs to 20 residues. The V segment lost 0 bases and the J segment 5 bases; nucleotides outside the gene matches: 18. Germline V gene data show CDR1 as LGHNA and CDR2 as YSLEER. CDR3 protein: CASSQEPQFSSGGPNNEQFF. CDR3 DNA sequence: TGCGCCAGCAGCCAAGAGCCCCAGTTTTCAAGCGGGGGCCCTAACAATGAGCAGTTCTTC.

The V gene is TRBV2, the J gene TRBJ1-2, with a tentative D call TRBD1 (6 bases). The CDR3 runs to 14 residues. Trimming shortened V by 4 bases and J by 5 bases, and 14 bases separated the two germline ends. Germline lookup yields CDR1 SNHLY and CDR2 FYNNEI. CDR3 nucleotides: TGTGCCAGCAGTGCACAGGGAATCCTTTATGGCTACACCTTC. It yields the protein CASSAQGILYGYTF.

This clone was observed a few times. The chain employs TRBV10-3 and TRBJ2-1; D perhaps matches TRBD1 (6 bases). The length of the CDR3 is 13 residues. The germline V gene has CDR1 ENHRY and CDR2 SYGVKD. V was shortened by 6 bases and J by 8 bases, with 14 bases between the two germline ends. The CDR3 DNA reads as TGTGCCATCAGGGCCACAGGGATCGATGAGCAGTTCTTC. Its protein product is CAIRATGIDEQFF.

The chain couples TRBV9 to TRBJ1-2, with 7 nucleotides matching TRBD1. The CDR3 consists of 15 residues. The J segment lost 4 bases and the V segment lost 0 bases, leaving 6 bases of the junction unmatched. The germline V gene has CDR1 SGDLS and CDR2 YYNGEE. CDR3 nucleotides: TGTGCCAGCAGCGTAGCTGAAGGGACAGTCTATGGCTACACCTTC. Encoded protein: CASSVAEGTVYGYTF.

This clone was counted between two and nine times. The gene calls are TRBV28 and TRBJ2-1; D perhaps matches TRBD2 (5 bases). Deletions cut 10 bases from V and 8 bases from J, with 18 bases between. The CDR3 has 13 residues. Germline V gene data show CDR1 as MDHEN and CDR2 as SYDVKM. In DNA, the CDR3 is TGTGCCACCCTAGGGAGTGAATCCGATGAGCAGTTCTTC. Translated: CATLGSESDEQFF.

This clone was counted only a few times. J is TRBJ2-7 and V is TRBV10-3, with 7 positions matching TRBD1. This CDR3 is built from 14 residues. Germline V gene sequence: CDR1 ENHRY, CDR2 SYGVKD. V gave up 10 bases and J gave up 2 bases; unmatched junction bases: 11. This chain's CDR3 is CASARGQSAYEQYF. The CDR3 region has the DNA TGTGCCAGCGCCCGGGGACAGTCGGCCTACGAGCAGTACTTC.

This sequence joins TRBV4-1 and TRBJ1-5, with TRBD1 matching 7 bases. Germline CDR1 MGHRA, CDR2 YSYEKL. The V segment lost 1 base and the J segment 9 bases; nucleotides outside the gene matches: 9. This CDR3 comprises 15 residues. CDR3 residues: CASSQADREPWPQHF. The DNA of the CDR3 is TGCGCCAGCAGCCAAGCCGACAGGGAGCCGTGGCCCCAGCATTTT.